The clone carrying this T cell receptor beta chain was seen a few times. Antigen specificity is unknown. The germline gives CDR1 SGHDN, CDR2 FVKESK. Trimming took 5 bases from V and 2 from J; bases not matched to a gene: 7. The CDR3 consists of 17 residues. Researchers barred patients who had uncontrolled infection, other autoimmune disease, pregnancy or lactation. Each diagnosis drew on symptoms, thyroxine, TRAb, thyroid ultrasound and orbital computed tomography findings. Fresh 10 ml peripheral blood yielded PBMCs. The sample is drawn from a study of T cells in Graves' hyperthyroidism and ophthalmopathy. Whole-study findings and limits: Most clonotypes expanded in the thyroid (above 0.001) were also present in blood.

Using RNA transcripts as the source, TCR beta CDR3 regions were amplified. When the TCR CDR3 underwent first-round RT-PCR, the HTBI primer set was used. Using its own MiXCR run on the multiplex PCR reads, TCRdb lists one record per CDR3 protein. The sample has approximately 420,000 distinct CDR3 sequences, roughly an eighth seen once. The clonotype originates from a woman in her late teens or twenties with Graves' hyperthyroidism. V gene TRBV14 combines with J gene TRBJ2-2; TRBD2 agrees at 11 bases. Sequencing was done on a sample of blood. CDR3 nucleotides: TGTGCCAGCAGCAGCCCACTAGCGGGAGTAAACACCGGGGAGCTGTTTTTT. Translated: CASSSPLAGVNTGELFF.